This T cell receptor (beta chain) was captured in a study of PD-1 blockade in classical Hodgkin lymphoma. In germline, CDR1 is SGHRS, CDR2 YFSETQ. The ends were cut back, 4 bases at V and 0 bases at J, with 23 bases in the middle. The CDR3 extends over 19 amino acids. The sample's time point: cycle 4 day 1 (C4D1), after 5 to 7 weeks of nivolumab. Each patient relapsed following autologous stem cell transplantation, and prior brentuximab vedotin exposure differed. Sequencing was performed with immunoSEQ multiplex PCR; in TCRdb, only in-frame clones are kept and a portion is missing. The sample yields about 21,000 clones, about 73% seen once. Comment on this clone: What it binds is unknown.

Study conclusions and caveats: Nothing has yet pinned down what causes the repertoire differences, possibly disease activity or prior therapy. Those achieving complete response showed baseline diversity like newly diagnosed patients. Some patients began nivolumab under 1 year after ASCT. These patients were excluded from later analyses.

This sequence was found in a human donor with classical Hodgkin lymphoma. The material was peripheral blood mononuclear cells (PBMCs), obtained before the fourth cycle of nivolumab. The chain has TRBV5-1 and TRBJ1-3; tentatively, D is TRBD1 (5 bases). The DNA of the CDR3 is TGCGCCAGCAGCCTTAGGGCGATCGGCGGGACCGGCTCTGGAAACACCATATATTTT. This sequence encodes CASSLRAIGGTGSGNTIYF.